This T cell receptor beta chain was recorded in a study of cytomegalovirus exposure and HLA in healthy donors. For the study at large: In an earlier analysis, 95 million to 130 million unique TCR beta sequences were found from 150 million to 200 million T cells. Study-wide findings and caveats: Apparent HLA restriction characterized most CMV-associated TCR beta chains in a later analysis. A later analysis reportedly found that, within productive TCRs, an Asian-associated ancestry cluster had fewer N-insertions than the mean observed across the approximately 690 donors.

PCR amplification relied on 60 Vbeta primers (plus 13 Jbeta primers). Assay: immunoSEQ multiplex PCR; the TCRdb copy retains only in-frame clones and omits some. The data contain about 180,000 clones, 65% to 90% of them singletons. V was clipped by 5 bases and J by 5 bases; unmatched bases: 7. Looked up from germline, CDR1 is MNHEY and CDR2 is SMNVEV (reference sequence). The CDR3 has 15 amino acids. Comment on this clone: Its antigen is unknown.

This chain uses TRBV27 with TRBJ2-7; 12 nucleotides line up with TRBD2. Sequenced: PBMCs. This TCR was recovered from a girl aged 2 to 9 in good health and CMV-seropositive. The CDR3 region has the DNA TGTGCCAGCAGTCCCCTAGCGGGAGGGCAGCACGAGCAGTACTTC. This encodes CASSPLAGGQHEQYF.